Shown below are 10 T cell receptor beta chains from a single sample sequenced in a study of regulatory T cells in long-lasting Graves disease. iRepertoire HTBI primers and Arm-PCR of CDR3 regions built TCR beta libraries. TCRdb used MiXCR to reprocess the multiplex PCR reads, holding one entry per CDR3 protein. The table includes approximately 400,000 distinct CDR3 sequences, approximately 15% detected once. Specified time point: newly diagnosed GD, antithyroid drugs for less than 3 months. PBMC-derived RNA was used for the TCR library. This sample also belongs to another study, concerning T cells in Graves' hyperthyroidism and ophthalmopathy.

The material sequenced was peripheral blood mononuclear cells (PBMCs), taken at new diagnosis, from a patient treated with antithyroid drugs. The receptor set was obtained from a woman aged 30 to 39 with Graves disease.

The CDR3, as DNA: TGCAGCGTCCCCGGGGCAGGGGTCGAAGTTGAAAAACTGTTTTTT. Translation: CSVPGAGVEVEKLFF. The chain uses TRBV29-1 and TRBJ1-4, with D possibly matching TRBD1 (6 bases). This CDR3 has 15 residues. The V end was cut by 6 bases, the J end by 7 bases, with 21 bases between. The germline V gene has CDR1 SQVTM and CDR2 ANQGSEA.

This clonotype was recorded at least ten times. The V and J genes are TRBV30 and TRBJ2-1, with 9 bases lining up with TRBD2. The V gene's germline CDR1 is GTSNPN and CDR2 SVGIG (reference sequence). V lost 0 bases and J lost 6; bases outside the gene matches: 9. The CDR3 loop spans 16 amino acids. The DNA for the CDR3 is TGTGCCTGGAGTGTTCACGCTCTAGCGGGACGCAATGAGCAGTTCTTC. Amino acids: CAWSVHALAGRNEQFF.

This clonotype turned up a few times. The chain couples TRBV10-3 to TRBJ2-3, with D perhaps TRBD1 or TRBD2 (5 bases each). V was cut by 3 bases and J by 2 bases, with 12 bases left in between. CDR3 length: 15 amino acids. Germline V gene sequence: CDR1 ENHRY, CDR2 SYGVKD. CDR3 residues: CAISDRGPYTDTQYF. The CDR3 bases are TGTGCCATCAGTGACCGGGGACCATACACAGATACGCAGTATTTT.

This clonotype was counted between two and nine times. The rearrangement links TRBV4-1 to TRBJ2-7; D may correspond to TRBD1 or TRBD2 (6 bases each). This CDR3 region has 15 residues. Trimming shortened V by 0 bases and J by 2 bases, and 11 bases separated the two germline ends. In germline, CDR1 is MGHRA, CDR2 YSYEKL. CDR3 residues: CASSQDRGATYEQYF. The CDR3 nucleotides read TGCGCCAGCAGCCAAGATAGGGGGGCAACCTACGAGCAGTACTTC.

This clonotype was observed a few times. The chain uses TRBV5-1 and TRBJ2-7; D gene ambiguous. The CDR3 totals 15 residues. V was clipped by 1 base and J by 3 bases, with 14 bases between them. Looked up from germline, CDR1 is SGHRS and CDR2 is YFSETQ. The CDR3 is CASSLSQGPLYEQYF. For the CDR3, the DNA is TGCGCCAGCAGCTTGTCACAAGGGCCGCTCTACGAGCAGTACTTC. The whole variable domain, filled in from reference TRBV5-1 and TRBJ2-7, reads KAGVTQTPRYLIKTRGQQVTLSCSPISGHRSVSWYQQTPGQGLQFLFEYFSETQRNKGNFPGRFSGRQFSNSRSEMNVSTLELGDSALYLCASSLSQGPLYEQYFGPGTRLTVT.

This clonotype has just a few counts. This rearrangement joins TRBV5-1 to TRBJ2-5, with D maybe TRBD2 (5 bases). The germline V gene encodes CDR1 SGHRS and CDR2 YFSETQ. The CDR3 extends over 16 amino acids. Trimming pared 4 bases from V and 0 bases from J, leaving 16 bases between. DNA of the CDR3: TGCGCCAGCAGCCCGGCTCGGTGGCGGGACCAAGAGACCCAGTACTTC. This encodes CASSPARWRDQETQYF. The whole variable domain, filled in from reference TRBV5-1 and TRBJ2-5, reads KAGVTQTPRYLIKTRGQQVTLSCSPISGHRSVSWYQQTPGQGLQFLFEYFSETQRNKGNFPGRFSGRQFSNSRSEMNVSTLELGDSALYLCASSPARWRDQETQYFGPGTRLLVL.

This clonotype was counted ten times or more. The chain links TRBV28 to TRBJ2-3; D perhaps matches TRBD2 (5 bases). Trimming removed 2 bases at V and 0 bases at J, with 9 bases between. Per germline, CDR1 MDHEN and CDR2 SYDVKM. The CDR3 covers 15 residues. As DNA, the CDR3 is TGTGCCAGCAGTTTACCGAGAGGGAGCACAGATACGCAGTATTTT. Protein sequence: CASSLPRGSTDTQYF.

This clonotype appeared many times. CDR3 nucleotides: TGTGCCAGCAGTTACAAGACAGGGGCCTTCTCCACTGAAGCTTTCTTT. Translating gives CASSYKTGAFSTEAFF. The chain carries TRBV6-5 and TRBJ1-1; TRBD1 matches 8 bases. CDR1 and CDR2 (germline): MNHEY, SVGAGI. The CDR3 has 16 amino acids. Trimming cost V 2 bases and J 4 bases; bases outside gene matches: 9.

The chain couples TRBV25-1 to TRBJ2-1; 11 bases are shared with TRBD2. The J segment lost 3 bases and the V segment lost 5 bases, leaving 6 bases of the junction unmatched. The CDR3 is 16 amino acids. Germline V gene sequence: CDR1 MGHDK, CDR2 SYGVNS. The CDR3 sequence is CASSITSGGYYNEQFF. The CDR3 DNA sequence: TGTGCCAGCAGTATCACTAGCGGGGGTTACTACAATGAGCAGTTCTTC.

The chain links TRBV3-1 to TRBJ2-2; 14 nucleotides align to TRBD2. The V and J ends lost 4 bases and 7 bases, in that order; junction bases with no gene match: 5. Germline CDR1 is LGHDT and CDR2 is YNNKEL (reference sequence). The CDR3 has 16 amino acids. CDR3 residues: CASSRTSGRSIGELFF. CDR3 coding DNA: TGTGCCAGCAGCCGGACTAGCGGGAGGAGCATCGGGGAGCTGTTTTTT.